The present TCR beta chain was sequenced within a study of CD8 T cells in Susac syndrome. Overall study: Among sequenced Susac syndrome patients, 5 or 6 had active disease and 8 or 9 were in remission.

Reverse transcription of roughly 0.45 to 1 ug RNA used random hexamers. Via MiXCR, TCRdb re-called the immunoSEQ multiplex PCR reads, giving one row per CDR3 protein. Here the sample spans approximately 260,000 distinct CDR3 sequences, 90% to 96% being singletons. The TCR originated in a human donor with Susac syndrome. The sequenced sample was CD4+ T cells from PBMCs.

This chain's CDR3 is CASSLRGRLYTEAFF. CDR3 sequence (DNA): TGCGCCAGCAGCTTAAGGGGGCGCTTATACACTGAAGCTTTCTTT. The chain joins TRBV5-1 to TRBJ1-1; TRBD1 agrees at 7 bases. The germline CDR1 and CDR2 sequences are SGHRS and YFSETQ. Losses at the gene ends were 2 bases for V and 3 bases for J; bases not matched to a gene: 7. This CDR3 contains 15 residues.